This record looks at one T cell receptor beta chain sequence and its context. The sample belongs to a study of blood T cell repertoires in COVID-19. Study as a whole: There were acute and convalescent COVID-19 samples, and they came from the United States, Italy and Spain. PBMCs, B-cell-depleted T cells, or T cells were the source of the cDNA or gDNA that made up the material.

The CDR3 length is 16 residues. V lost 1 base to trimming and J lost 4 bases, with 14 bases between them. Germline lookup yields CDR1 SEHNR and CDR2 FQNEAQ (reference sequence). Original processing methods: Estimated nucleated cell counts came from reference gene primer amplification. Sequencing used immunoSEQ multiplex PCR; TCRdb keeps in-frame clones, though not all of them. V and J calls and clone size are copied from that table; D and trimming were computed from the DNA. The sample contains hundreds of thousands of clones, approximately 81% of which appear only once. The receptor was isolated from a woman older than 75 with acute or convalescent COVID-19. The rearrangement joins TRBV7-9 to TRBJ2-1, with D uncertain. The sample taken for sequencing was peripheral blood. The CDR3 DNA sequence: TGTGCCAGCAGCTTAGACCCCCTCCTGGAGTACAATGAGCAGTTCTTC. This gives the protein CASSLDPLLEYNEQFF. The full variable domain, with the rest looked up from reference TRBV7-9 and TRBJ2-1, is DTGVSQNPRHKITKRGQNVTFRCDPISEHNRLYWYRQTLGQGPEFLTYFQNEAQLEKSRLLSDRFSAERPKGSFSTLEIQRTEQGDSAMYLCASSLDPLLEYNEQFFGPGTRLTVL.